The 30 T cell receptor beta chains reported below all come from one sample, sequenced in a study of T cell changes during pregnancy in multiple sclerosis. Measured with immunoSEQ multiplex PCR; TCRdb has only the in-frame clones, and not every one. The sample includes 20,000 to 25,000 clones, around 86% seen only once; the top ten take about 12%. Sequenced here: CD8+ T cells from peripheral blood mononuclear cells, sampled in the first trimester of pregnancy. Receptors originate from a female donor in good health, enrolled as a control in a pregnancy study.

The V gene is TRBV4-2, the J gene TRBJ2-2, with 11 bases matching TRBD2. CDR1 is LGHNA, CDR2 YNFKEQ, per germline. Unmatched junction bases numbered 5, after V lost 2 bases and J lost 3 bases. CDR3 length equals 17 residues. The CDR3 loop reads CASSQSTSGSHTGELFF. CDR3 sequence (DNA): TGTGCCAGCAGCCAATCAACTAGCGGGAGTCACACCGGGGAGCTGTTTTTT.

CDR3 sequence: CASSGGFGYTF. The CDR3 coding sequence is TGTGCCAGCAGCGGCGGGTTTGGCTACACCTTC. The V and J genes are TRBV7-9 and TRBJ1-2; D remains ambiguous. The CDR3 length is 11 residues. The germline gives CDR1 SEHNR, CDR2 FQNEAQ (reference sequence). V lost 5 bases to trimming and J lost 7 bases, with 8 bases between them.

The chain is built from TRBV9 and TRBJ1-1, with TRBD1 identical over 8 bases. Germline-derived CDR1 and CDR2 are SGDLS and YYNGEE. The CDR3 extends over 15 amino acids. V was clipped by 0 bases and J by 5 bases; unmatched bases: 6. DNA of the CDR3: TGTGCCAGCAGCGTAGGGACAGGGAAGTGGACTGAAGCTTTCTTT. As protein: CASSVGTGKWTEAFF. Based on the CDR3 plus reference TRBV9 and TRBJ1-1, the full variable domain is DSGVTQTPKHLITATGQRVTLRCSPRSGDLSVYWYQQSLDQGLQFLIQYYNGEERAKGNILERFSAQQFPDLHSELNLSSLELGDSALYFCASSVGTGKWTEAFFGQGTRLTVV.

The chain carries TRBV7-9 and TRBJ2-1; D unclear. Deletions cut 2 bases from V and 3 bases from J, with 8 bases between. The length of the CDR3 is 14 residues. From germline, CDR1 is SEHNR and CDR2 FQNEAQ (reference sequence). The CDR3 DNA follows: TGTGCCAGCAGCTTATATTCCTACTACAATGAGCAGTTCTTC. Its protein product is CASSLYSYYNEQFF.

The V and J genes are TRBV7-9 and TRBJ2-1; 10 positions agree with TRBD2. The ends lost 1 base at V and 4 bases at J; junction bases unmatched: 7. Germline values: CDR1 SEHNR, CDR2 FQNEAQ (reference sequence). The CDR3 has 17 amino acids. The CDR3 coding sequence is TGTGCCAGCAGCTTAGGGCCCGCTAGCGGGGGTTACAATGAGCAGTTCTTC. Residues: CASSLGPASGGYNEQFF. The full variable domain, its missing parts supplied by reference TRBV7-9 and TRBJ2-1, is DTGVSQNPRHKITKRGQNVTFRCDPISEHNRLYWYRQTLGQGPEFLTYFQNEAQLEKSRLLSDRFSAERPKGSFSTLEIQRTEQGDSAMYLCASSLGPASGGYNEQFFGPGTRLTVL.

By sample share, this clone is medium-sized. This sample includes further DNA sequences coding for the same CDR3. V is TRBV5-6 and J is TRBJ1-1; a possible D gene is TRBD1 (5 bases). Per the germline V gene, CDR1 is SGHDT and CDR2 is YYEEEE. Trimming stripped 4 bases from V and 5 bases from J, with 9 bases between. The CDR3 spans 12 residues. The CDR3: CASSLRGTEAFF. The CDR3 DNA is TGTGCCAGCAGCCTTAGGGGAACTGAAGCTTTCTTT.

V is TRBV28 and J is TRBJ2-7; TRBD1 agrees at 8 bases. This CDR3 is 12 amino acids long. Per the germline V gene, CDR1 is MDHEN and CDR2 is SYDVKM. Trimming cost V 4 bases and J 9 bases; bases outside gene matches: 5. The CDR3 DNA reads as TGTGCCAGCAGTTGGGACAGGTCCTGGCAGTACTTC. Translation gives CASSWDRSWQYF.

This chain uses TRBV5-1 with TRBJ2-1, with D possibly TRBD1 on 6 matching bases. V was cut by 5 bases and J by 5 bases, with 14 bases left in between. Germline CDR1 is SGHRS and CDR2 is YFSETQ. The CDR3 consists of 14 residues. This CDR3 reads CASSIPGQDNEQFF. The CDR3 coding sequence is TGCGCCAGCAGTATTCCGGGACAAGACAATGAGCAGTTCTTC.

The V call is TRBV6-4, the J call TRBJ2-2; 9 nucleotides agree with TRBD1. CDR3 length: 14 residues. V was clipped by 5 bases and J by 4 bases; unmatched bases: 2. In germline, CDR1 is MRHNA, CDR2 SNTAGT. The CDR3 bases are TGTGCCAGCAGTACGACAGGGGGCACCGGGGAGCTGTTTTTT. Translating gives CASSTTGGTGELFF.

The gene calls are TRBV19 and TRBJ1-5; 9 nucleotides line up with TRBD1. J lost 5 bases, V lost 3 bases, and 8 bases had no gene match. Germline lookup yields CDR1 LNHDA and CDR2 SQIVND (reference sequence). The CDR3 has 16 amino acids. In DNA, the CDR3 is TGTGCCAGTAGTATCCCATGGGGACAGGGTGATCAGCCCCAGCATTTT. It is translated as CASSIPWGQGDQPQHF.

Of note for this clone: This may be a read error: a much more frequent sequence differs by one nucleotide. The CDR3 spells CASSPWGQSYNGQFF. CDR3 coding DNA: TGTGCCAGCAGCCCCTGGGGACAGTCGTACAATGGGCAGTTCTTC. This chain links TRBV7-9 with TRBJ2-1, with 7 bases lining up with TRBD1. The CDR3 contains 15 residues. The germline gives CDR1 SEHNR, CDR2 FQNEAQ (reference sequence).

The CDR3 loop reads CASSPPSGRSYNEQFF. CDR3 DNA: TGTGCCAGCTCCCCTCCTAGCGGGCGTTCCTACAATGAGCAGTTCTTC. The rearrangement joins TRBV18 to TRBJ2-1, with 8 bases identical to TRBD2. Germline lookup yields CDR1 KGHSH and CDR2 LQKENI. The V and J ends lost 6 bases and 1 base, in that order; junction bases with no gene match: 8. The CDR3 sequence is 16 residues long.

This clone came up a few times. V and J are TRBV7-9 and TRBJ1-1; 9 nucleotides align to TRBD1. The CDR3 sequence is 14 residues long. The V segment lost 6 bases and the J segment 8 bases; nucleotides outside the gene matches: 10. The germline CDR1 and CDR2 sequences are SEHNR and FQNEAQ (reference sequence). The CDR3 nucleotides are TGTGCCAGCAGTTCGGACAGGGGCTCATCCGAAGCTTTCTTT. Amino acids: CASSSDRGSSEAFF.

J is TRBJ2-7 and V is TRBV19; 7 bases fit TRBD1. CDR3 length equals 14 residues. After removal of 3 bases from V and 3 bases from J, the junction contained 5 bases not matched to a gene. Germline values: CDR1 LNHDA, CDR2 SQIVND (reference sequence). The CDR3 spells CASSIEGAYYEQYF. CDR3 nucleotide sequence: TGTGCCAGTAGTATCGAGGGGGCTTACTACGAGCAGTACTTC.

Only a few counts were recorded for this clone. The chain employs TRBV7-8 and TRBJ2-7; 12 bases match TRBD2. V lost 1 base, J lost 5 bases, and 9 bases stayed unmatched. The germline CDR1 and CDR2 sequences are SGHVS and FQNEAQ. This CDR3 comprises 17 residues. The CDR3 is CASSLGLAGVTAHEQYF. CDR3 sequence (DNA): TGTGCCAGCAGCTTAGGACTAGCGGGAGTTACGGCCCACGAGCAGTACTTC.

The chain is built from TRBV28 and TRBJ1-2, with D perhaps TRBD1 (5 bases). This CDR3 is built from 12 residues. Trimming took 3 bases from V and 8 from J, leaving 10 bases between them. From germline, CDR1 is MDHEN and CDR2 SYDVKM. The CDR3 sequence: CASSFRGEGYTF. The CDR3 DNA reads as TGTGCCAGCAGTTTTCGGGGGGAAGGCTACACCTTC.

The chain uses TRBV5-8 and TRBJ2-3; no firm D call. This CDR3 comprises 19 residues. The V gene's germline CDR1 is SGHTS and CDR2 YDEGEE. V was clipped by 0 bases and J by 0 bases, with 20 bases between them. For the CDR3, the DNA is TGTGCCAGCAGCTTGGGGCAGAATTCCCTCTTTCTTAGCACAGATACGCAGTATTTT. Encoded protein: CASSLGQNSLFLSTDTQYF.

V gene TRBV9 combines with J gene TRBJ1-3; maybe TRBD1 (6 bases). Germline assignment: CDR1 SGDLS and CDR2 YYNGEE. Trimming left V 0 bases short and J 3 bases short, with 10 bases between. This CDR3 contains 15 residues. In nucleotides, the CDR3 is TGTGCCAGCAGCGTAGATGGGACATTTGGAAACACCATATATTTT. The encoded protein is CASSVDGTFGNTIYF.

This clone was picked up one time. The gene calls are TRBV7-9 and TRBJ2-1; 9 bases map to TRBD1. J lost 2 bases, V lost 4 bases, and 3 bases had no gene match. This CDR3 is built from 15 residues. Germline V lookup: CDR1 SEHNR, CDR2 FQNEAQ (reference sequence). Here the CDR3 reads CASSSRDRAYNEQFF. As DNA, the CDR3 is TGTGCCAGCAGCTCCCGGGACAGGGCCTACAATGAGCAGTTCTTC. The full variable domain, completed using reference TRBV7-9 and TRBJ2-1, is DTGVSQNPRHKITKRGQNVTFRCDPISEHNRLYWYRQTLGQGPEFLTYFQNEAQLEKSRLLSDRFSAERPKGSFSTLEIQRTEQGDSAMYLCASSSRDRAYNEQFFGPGTRLTVL.

J is TRBJ2-6 and V is TRBV7-3; D not certain. V gave up 3 bases and J gave up 4 bases, with 4 bases separating them. This CDR3 spans 13 amino acids. Germline CDR1 reads SGHTA; CDR2 reads FQGTGA. The CDR3 DNA sequence: TGTGCCAGCAGCTTGCGGGGGGCCAACGTCCTGACTTTC. This sequence encodes CASSLRGANVLTF.

The chain carries TRBV4-1 and TRBJ1-1, with TRBD1 as a possible D gene (5 bases). The CDR3 totals 16 residues. The ends were cut back, 4 bases at V and 0 bases at J, with 15 bases in the middle. Germline values: CDR1 MGHRA, CDR2 YSYEKL. CDR3 amino acids: CASSPSGQPLNTEAFF. CDR3 sequence (DNA): TGCGCCAGCAGCCCGTCAGGGCAACCTCTGAACACTGAAGCTTTCTTT.

The chain has TRBV5-1 and TRBJ2-3; 10 bases map to TRBD2. Germline values: CDR1 SGHRS, CDR2 YFSETQ. This CDR3 is 15 amino acids long. Trimming cost V 7 bases and J 3 bases; bases outside gene matches: 8. Here the CDR3 reads CASAPLAGTTDTQYF. The DNA for the CDR3 is TGCGCCAGCGCCCCACTAGCGGGAACGACAGATACGCAGTATTTT. Looking up the rest from reference TRBV5-1 and TRBJ2-3 gives the full variable domain: KAGVTQTPRYLIKTRGQQVTLSCSPISGHRSVSWYQQTPGQGLQFLFEYFSETQRNKGNFPGRFSGRQFSNSRSEMNVSTLELGDSALYLCASAPLAGTTDTQYFGPGTRLTVL.

V gene TRBV4-1 combines with J gene TRBJ1-1; weak D call: TRBD1 (6 bases). Trimming took off 1 base at V and 8 bases at J, with 23 bases between the two ends. The germline V gene encodes CDR1 MGHRA and CDR2 YSYEKL. The CDR3 runs to 17 residues. The CDR3 nucleotides are TGCGCCAGCAGCCAAGTTCCACCCACAGCGGGGGCGGGGGAAGCTTTCTTT. Its protein product is CASSQVPPTAGAGEAFF.

The rearrangement links TRBV7-9 to TRBJ2-7; 9 bases match TRBD1. The CDR3 runs 15 residues. Germline loops: CDR1 SEHNR, CDR2 FQNEAQ (reference sequence). With 5 bases clipped from V and 5 bases from J, the junction kept 10 bases outside the gene matches. CDR3 DNA sequence: TGTGCCAGCAGCCGTCCGACAGGGGGTATCGACGAGCAGTACTTC. It is translated as CASSRPTGGIDEQYF.

This chain links TRBV5-4 with TRBJ2-1, with TRBD2 matching 8 bases. Trimming took 4 bases from V and 8 from J; bases not matched to a gene: 11. This CDR3 spans 15 amino acids. Germline V gene data show CDR1 as SGHNT and CDR2 as YYREEE (reference sequence). The CDR3 is CASSQPGLVSDEQFF. CDR3 DNA: TGTGCCAGCAGCCAACCGGGACTAGTATCCGATGAGCAGTTCTTC.

This clone has a single count. This chain joins TRBV4-3 and TRBJ2-5, with 14 bases fitting TRBD2. Matching the DNA end better, TRBJ2-7 makes the J call doubtful. The CDR3 loop spans 15 amino acids. Per germline, CDR1 LGHNA and CDR2 YSLEER. CDR3 residues: CASSLGTSGSYEQYF. CDR3 nucleotide sequence: TGCGCCAGCAGCCTCGGGACTAGCGGGAGTTACGAGCAGTACTTC.

This clone was seen only a few times. V and J are TRBV30 and TRBJ1-1; D unclear. Trimming removed 0 bases at V and 3 bases at J, with 8 bases between. CDR3 length equals 13 residues. The germline CDR1 and CDR2 sequences are GTSNPN and SVGIG (reference sequence). CDR3 coding DNA: TGTGCCTGGAGTGTATCAAGAGACACTGAAGCTTTCTTT. Translating it yields CAWSVSRDTEAFF.

The chain joins TRBV30 to TRBJ2-7, with TRBD1 matching over 8 bases. Per germline, CDR1 GTSNPN and CDR2 SVGIG (reference sequence). This CDR3 region has 14 residues. V gave up 0 bases and J gave up 3 bases; unmatched junction bases: 4. In nucleotides, the CDR3 is TGTGCCTGGAGTGTGCGAGGACAGGGCTACGAGCAGTACTTC. This sequence encodes CAWSVRGQGYEQYF. Using reference TRBV30 and TRBJ2-7 for the parts outside the CDR3, the full variable domain is SQTIHQWPATLVQPVGSPLSLECTVEGTSNPNLYWYRQAAGRGLQLLFYSVGIGQISSEVPQNLSASRPQDRQFILSSKKLLLSDSGFYLCAWSVRGQGYEQYFGPGTRLTVT.

The CDR3 spells CASSQSPGLAGAKNIQYF. The CDR3 nucleotides are TGCGCCAGCAGTCAATCCCCGGGACTAGCCGGGGCCAAAAACATTCAGTACTTC. The chain has TRBV4-1 and TRBJ2-4, with TRBD2 matching over 9 bases. Germline CDR1 MGHRA, CDR2 YSYEKL. CDR3 length: 18 residues. With 6 bases clipped from V and 1 base from J, the junction kept 13 bases outside the gene matches.

This clone was found once. The same CDR3 arises from other DNA sequences in this sample as well. CDR3: CASNAGENYEQYF. The DNA for the CDR3 is TGTGCCAGCAACGCGGGGGAGAATTACGAGCAGTACTTC. This chain links TRBV5-4 with TRBJ2-7; 7 positions match TRBD2. From germline, CDR1 is SGHNT and CDR2 YYREEE (reference sequence). The J segment lost 4 bases and the V segment lost 6 bases, leaving 7 bases of the junction unmatched. The CDR3 runs to 13 residues.